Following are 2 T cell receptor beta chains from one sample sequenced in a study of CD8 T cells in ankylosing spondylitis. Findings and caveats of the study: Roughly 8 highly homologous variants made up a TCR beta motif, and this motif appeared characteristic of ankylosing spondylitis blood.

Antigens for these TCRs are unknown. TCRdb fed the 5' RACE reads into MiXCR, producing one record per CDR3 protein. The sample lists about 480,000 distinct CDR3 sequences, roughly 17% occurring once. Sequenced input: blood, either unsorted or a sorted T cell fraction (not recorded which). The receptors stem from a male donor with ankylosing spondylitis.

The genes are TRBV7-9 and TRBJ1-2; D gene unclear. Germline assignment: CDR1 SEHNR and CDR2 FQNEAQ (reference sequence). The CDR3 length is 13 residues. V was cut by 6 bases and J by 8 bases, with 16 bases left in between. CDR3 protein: CASSLQSGHGYTF. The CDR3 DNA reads TGTGCCAGCAGTTTGCAATCCGGGCACGGCTACACCTTC. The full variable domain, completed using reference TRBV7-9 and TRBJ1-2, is DTGVSQNPRHKITKRGQNVTFRCDPISEHNRLYWYRQTLGQGPEFLTYFQNEAQLEKSRLLSDRFSAERPKGSFSTLEIQRTEQGDSAMYLCASSLQSGHGYTFGSGTRLTVV.

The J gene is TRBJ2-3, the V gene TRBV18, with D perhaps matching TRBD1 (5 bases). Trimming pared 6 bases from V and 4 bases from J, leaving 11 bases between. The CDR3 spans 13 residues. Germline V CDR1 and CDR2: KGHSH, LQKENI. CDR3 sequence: CASSSGFPDTQYF. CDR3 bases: TGTGCCAGCTCGTCAGGGTTCCCAGATACGCAGTATTTT.